This T cell receptor (beta chain) was captured in a study of T-cell reconstitution after alpha-beta-depleted transplantation in children. Study-wide findings and caveats: Reportedly, only several hundred clones from non-depleted graft cells drove alpha-beta T-cell counts at about two months. Once a year had passed after transplant, T-cell counts and diversity came mostly from newly produced T cells.

Germline loops: CDR1 MGHRA, CDR2 YSYEKL. Deletions cut 4 bases from V and 0 bases from J, with 13 bases between. CDR3 length: 16 amino acids. This clonotype was seen more than once but under ten times. Its antigen is not identified. This sample's TCRbeta library carried unique molecular identifier barcodes. TCRdb re-called the PCR reads with MiXCR, one entry per CDR3 protein. The repertoire holds just over 950,000 distinct CDR3 sequences, with less than 30% as singletons. The TCR originated in a boy in the first two years of life who had a stem cell transplant for SCID, so the T cells may come from the graft donor. This material consisted of PBMCs, mostly from graft donor cells, taken 360 days after TCRalphabeta/CD19-depleted stem cell transplant. The chain links TRBV4-1 to TRBJ1-5; D ambiguous. The CDR3 loop reads CASSLEMTHSNQPQHF. CDR3 bases: TGCGCCAGCAGCCTCGAGATGACACATAGCAATCAGCCCCAGCATTTT.